The 28 T cell receptor beta chains reported below all come from one sample, sequenced in a study of CD8+ T cells in alopecia areata. As to treatment: oral pan-JAK inhibitor, 5-10 mg twice daily. Sequencing relied on a cDNA template that was reverse transcribed from extracted RNA. Profiled with immunoSEQ multiplex PCR; TCRdb holds only in-frame clones, not every one. The sample includes around 140,000 clones, around 83% of them seen just once. Sequenced material: CD8+ T cells sorted from blood, taken at week 4, from a patient treated with tofacitinib. The receptors were gathered from a human donor with alopecia areata.

This rearrangement joins TRBV27 to TRBJ2-1; 8 bases fit TRBD2. With V trimmed by 1 base and J by 5 bases, 7 bases remained unmatched. The V gene's germline CDR1 is MNHEY and CDR2 SMNVEV (reference sequence). The CDR3 is 16 residues long. The CDR3 DNA reads TGTGCCAGCAGTTTATTAGGCGGGAGGTTCCACAATGAGCAGTTCTTC. This gives the protein CASSLLGGRFHNEQFF.

The V and J genes are TRBV7-7 and TRBJ2-3; possible D gene TRBD1, 6 bases. Germline V gene sequence: CDR1 SSHAT, CDR2 FNYEAQ (reference sequence). V lost 7 bases, J lost 4 bases, and 15 bases lay in between. The CDR3 extends over 14 amino acids. In DNA form, the CDR3 reads TGTGCCAGCACCCCTTGGGCAGGGGCAGATACGCAGTATTTT. As protein: CASTPWAGADTQYF.

The chain combines TRBV27 with TRBJ2-7, with a weak D call TRBD2 (6 bases). Germline CDR1 reads MNHEY; CDR2 reads SMNVEV (reference sequence). Trimming took 5 bases from V and 2 from J, leaving 16 bases between them. This CDR3 contains 15 residues. CDR3 sequence (DNA): TGTGCCAGCAGTCCAACTTCGGCGGGGACCTACGAGCAGTACTTC. Translation gives CASSPTSAGTYEQYF.

With respect to this clone: Distinct nucleotide sequences in the sample also encode this CDR3. The genes are TRBV30 and TRBJ2-7; no reliable D call. Germline lookup yields CDR1 GTSNPN and CDR2 SVGIG (reference sequence). The germline V and J ends were trimmed by 0 bases and 1 base, with 4 bases remaining between them. CDR3 size: 12 residues. CDR3 DNA sequence: TGTGCCTGGAGTGTTGTATCCTACGAGCAGTACTTC. Its translation: CAWSVVSYEQYF.

The sample holds one count of this clone. The V and J genes are TRBV27 and TRBJ2-1; TRBD2 matches 11 bases. The ends lost 6 bases at V and 4 bases at J; junction bases unmatched: 8. Germline CDR1 is MNHEY and CDR2 is SMNVEV (reference sequence). The CDR3 covers 16 residues. CDR3 sequence reads: CASSSLAGGPYNEQFF. As DNA, the CDR3 is TGTGCCAGCAGCAGCCTAGCGGGAGGCCCGTACAATGAGCAGTTCTTC.

V usage is TRBV29-1 and J usage is TRBJ2-1; D possibly corresponds to TRBD1 (5 bases). V lost 5 bases, J lost 8 bases, and 13 bases lay in between. Germline CDR1 and CDR2: SQVTM and ANQGSEA. CDR3 length equals 12 residues. CDR3 bases: TGCAGCGTTTTGGTTCAGGGCGATGAGCAGTTCTTC. This translates into CSVLVQGDEQFF.

This chain connects TRBV5-1 to TRBJ2-1; D uncertain. This CDR3 contains 14 residues. The V gene's germline CDR1 is SGHRS and CDR2 YFSETQ. V was trimmed by 4 bases and J by 6 bases, leaving 14 bases between them. CDR3 DNA: TGCGCCAGCAGCCCCGGTGTAGTGGGCAATGAGCAGTTCTTC. Residues: CASSPGVVGNEQFF.

Remarks on this clone: Other DNA sequences in the same sample also yield this CDR3. The chain carries TRBV7-8 and TRBJ2-7, with no clear D. Germline loops: CDR1 SGHVS, CDR2 FQNEAQ. This CDR3 has 12 amino acids. Trimming took off 4 bases at V and 3 bases at J, with 7 bases between the two ends. The CDR3 protein is CASSSSNYEQYF. The CDR3 bases are TGTGCCAGCAGCTCCTCTAACTACGAGCAGTACTTC.

This clone was counted only a few times. V is TRBV7-9 and J is TRBJ2-3, with TRBD2 matching 8 bases. The V gene end was trimmed by 5 bases and the J gene end by 1 base; junction bases not matched to a gene: 11. The V gene's germline CDR1 is SEHNR and CDR2 FQNEAQ (reference sequence). The CDR3 has 17 residues. This CDR3 is CASSPPPVREGTDTQYF. CDR3 nucleotide sequence: TGTGCCAGCAGCCCACCTCCCGTGCGGGAGGGCACAGATACGCAGTATTTT.

V usage is TRBV5-1 and J usage is TRBJ2-3; perhaps TRBD1 as D (5 bases). The germline CDR1 and CDR2 sequences are SGHRS and YFSETQ. This CDR3 has 15 residues. Deletions cut 0 bases from V and 5 bases from J, with 13 bases between. CDR3 sequence reads: CASSLGEGVEDTQYF. CDR3 in DNA: TGCGCCAGCAGCTTGGGCGAAGGGGTGGAAGATACGCAGTATTTT.

V gene TRBV27 combines with J gene TRBJ2-4; perhaps TRBD2 as D (6 bases). The CDR3 extends over 15 amino acids. Germline assignment: CDR1 MNHEY and CDR2 SMNVEV (reference sequence). Trimming cost V 7 bases and J 7 bases, with 20 bases left between them. The CDR3 sequence: CASTPTFGRWNIQYF. The CDR3 DNA reads as TGTGCCAGCACCCCCACGTTCGGGAGATGGAACATTCAGTACTTC.

The rearrangement links TRBV7-9 to TRBJ2-5; 10 nucleotides align to TRBD1. Germline V lookup: CDR1 SEHNR, CDR2 FQNEAQ (reference sequence). After removal of 7 bases from V and 5 bases from J, the junction contained 13 bases not matched to a gene. CDR3 length: 16 amino acids. DNA of the CDR3: TGTGCCAGCACCATCCAAGGGACAGGGGATGAGGAGACCCAGTACTTC. Translating gives CASTIQGTGDEETQYF.

Of note for this clone: This specimen includes other DNA sequences encoding the same CDR3. This chain links TRBV4-1 with TRBJ2-7, with D unresolved. V shed 1 base and J shed 2 bases, with 6 bases lying between them. Per germline, CDR1 MGHRA and CDR2 YSYEKL. The CDR3 consists of 13 residues. This CDR3 is CASSQVSAYEQYF. In DNA, the CDR3 is TGCGCCAGCAGCCAAGTAAGTGCCTACGAGCAGTACTTC.

This chain uses TRBV5-1 with TRBJ2-7; 8 bases map to TRBD1. The length of the CDR3 is 15 residues. The germline V gene encodes CDR1 SGHRS and CDR2 YFSETQ. The V and J ends lost 5 bases and 2 bases, in that order; junction bases with no gene match: 9. The CDR3, as DNA: TGCGCCAGCAGGGATGGGCAGGGGGCCACCTACGAGCAGTACTTC. Encoded protein: CASRDGQGATYEQYF.

The chain carries TRBV29-1 and TRBJ2-1, with TRBD2 identical over 13 bases. The CDR3 covers 15 residues. CDR1 is SQVTM, CDR2 ANQGSEA, per germline. Trimming removed 1 base from V and 7 bases from J; junction bases left unmatched: 4. The DNA of the CDR3 is TGCAGCGTTGAAGCCGTACTAGCGGGGGGGAATGAGCAGTTCTTC. Residues: CSVEAVLAGGNEQFF.

The J gene is TRBJ2-7, the V gene TRBV27, with 9 bases matching TRBD1. Germline CDR1 reads MNHEY; CDR2 reads SMNVEV (reference sequence). V lost 7 bases, J lost 4 bases, and 11 bases stayed unmatched. The CDR3 length is 15 residues. The CDR3 here is CASTLAGTGTYEQYF. The CDR3 region has the DNA TGTGCCAGCACCTTGGCCGGGACAGGGACATACGAGCAGTACTTC.

V usage is TRBV7-2 and J usage is TRBJ2-5; D remains ambiguous. Per the germline V gene, CDR1 is SGHTA and CDR2 is FQGNSA. With 1 base removed from V and 4 bases from J, the gap between germline ends came to 13 bases. The CDR3 sequence is 15 residues long. CDR3 protein: CASSLVFERIETQYF. The CDR3 DNA follows: TGTGCCAGCAGCTTAGTGTTCGAGCGAATAGAGACCCAGTACTTC.

This rearrangement joins TRBV30 to TRBJ1-1; 9 bases are a match to TRBD1. CDR3 length: 15 amino acids. Trimming cost V 3 bases and J 4 bases; bases outside gene matches: 9. Germline CDR1 and CDR2: GTSNPN and SVGIG (reference sequence). CDR3 amino acids: CAWSLQGARATEAFF. CDR3 sequence (DNA): TGTGCCTGGAGCCTACAGGGGGCGCGGGCCACTGAAGCTTTCTTT.

This chain joins TRBV6-6 and TRBJ2-1; D possibly corresponds to TRBD2 (6 bases). This CDR3 comprises 15 residues. Germline V gene lookup returns CDR1 MNHNY and CDR2 SVGAGI (reference sequence). V lost 5 bases and J lost 0, with 11 bases in between. CDR3 residues: CASSPSGLSYNEQFF. The CDR3, as DNA: TGTGCCAGCAGTCCAAGCGGGCTCTCCTACAATGAGCAGTTCTTC.

The gene calls are TRBV7-8 and TRBJ1-4; no reliable D call. Trimming left V 5 bases short and J 5 bases short, with 12 bases between. Germline-derived CDR1 and CDR2 are SGHVS and FQNEAQ. The length of the CDR3 is 14 residues. For the CDR3, the DNA is TGTGCCAGCAGCCGAGTGGACGGGAATGAAAAACTGTTTTTT. As protein: CASSRVDGNEKLFF. Combining the CDR3 with reference TRBV7-8 and TRBJ1-4 gives the whole variable domain GAGVSQSPRYKVAKRGQDVALRCDPISGHVSLFWYQQALGQGPEFLTYFQNEAQLDKSGLPSDRFFAERPEGSVSTLKIQRTQQEDSAVYLCASSRVDGNEKLFFGSGTQLSVL.

The chain combines TRBV4-2 with TRBJ1-5, with unresolved D. In germline, CDR1 is LGHNA, CDR2 YNFKEQ. This CDR3 spans 14 amino acids. Trimming removed 2 bases from V and 0 bases from J, with 5 bases in between. The CDR3 DNA sequence: TGTGCCAGCAGCCAATCCCTTAGCAATCAGCCCCAGCATTTT. Translation: CASSQSLSNQPQHF.

The CDR3 here is CASSSSGVACEETQYF. The CDR3 nucleotides are TGTGCCAGCAGCTCTAGCGGGGTAGCGTGCGAAGAGACCCAGTACTTC. The V and J genes are TRBV7-9 and TRBJ2-5, with TRBD2 identical over 9 bases. Germline assignment: CDR1 SEHNR and CDR2 FQNEAQ (reference sequence). This CDR3 region has 16 residues. J lost 3 bases, V lost 4 bases, and 9 bases had no gene match. The variable domain in full, completed from reference TRBV7-9 and TRBJ2-5, reads DTGVSQNPRHKITKRGQNVTFRCDPISEHNRLYWYRQTLGQGPEFLTYFQNEAQLEKSRLLSDRFSAERPKGSFSTLEIQRTEQGDSAMYLCASSSSGVACEETQYFGPGTRLLVL.

This sequence joins TRBV29-1 and TRBJ2-1; D not resolved. Per the germline V gene, CDR1 is SQVTM and CDR2 is ANQGSEA. Trimming stripped 7 bases from V and 0 bases from J, with 13 bases between. This CDR3 spans 14 amino acids. The CDR3 protein is CSGITESSYNEQFF. The CDR3 nucleotides read TGCAGCGGCATCACAGAGTCCTCCTACAATGAGCAGTTCTTC.

In its sample, this clone was seen a few times. The rearrangement links TRBV11-2 to TRBJ2-5; 7 nucleotides agree with TRBD1. J was trimmed by 4 bases and V by 1 base; bases with no gene match: 9. Germline V CDR1 and CDR2: SGHAT, FQNNGV. This CDR3 region has 16 residues. The CDR3 sequence is CASSLGVGGEVETQYF. In DNA, the CDR3 is TGTGCCAGCAGCTTAGGCGTAGGGGGCGAGGTAGAGACCCAGTACTTC.

This chain links TRBV6-5 with TRBJ2-2; D perhaps matches TRBD1 (6 bases). Germline assignment: CDR1 MNHEY and CDR2 SVGAGI. The V end lost 1 base, the J end lost 6 bases, and 12 bases lay between the germline ends. This CDR3 spans 15 amino acids. The CDR3 sequence: CASSYWNRAAGELFF. The CDR3 coding sequence is TGTGCCAGCAGTTACTGGAACAGGGCGGCCGGGGAGCTGTTTTTT.

The V call is TRBV4-1, the J call TRBJ2-7; TRBD2 is a possible D gene (6 bases). Germline lookup yields CDR1 MGHRA and CDR2 YSYEKL. The length of the CDR3 is 14 residues. Trimming removed 0 bases from V and 12 bases from J, with 18 bases in between. The CDR3 here is CASSQDLAWSSRYF. In nucleotides, the CDR3 is TGCGCCAGCAGCCAAGACCTAGCGTGGTCCTCCCGGTACTTC.

The count of this clone is one. The genes are TRBV18 and TRBJ1-2; the D gene is possibly TRBD1 (5 bases). The V gene's germline CDR1 is KGHSH and CDR2 LQKENI. This CDR3 region has 15 residues. V dropped 0 bases and J dropped 5 bases, with 13 bases sitting between them. This chain's CDR3 is CASSPPGVGSYGYTF. CDR3 bases: TGTGCCAGCTCACCACCGGGGGTAGGTTCGTATGGCTACACCTTC.

This chain connects TRBV7-8 to TRBJ2-7, with TRBD1 as a possible D gene (5 bases). V lost 2 bases and J lost 5, with 22 bases in between. The CDR3 is made up of 17 amino acids. From germline, CDR1 is SGHVS and CDR2 FQNEAQ. CDR3 nucleotides: TGTGCCAGCAGCTTATCTCCGTCAGCTTCGTGGGGCCACGAGCAGTACTTC. The encoded protein is CASSLSPSASWGHEQYF. Using reference TRBV7-8 and TRBJ2-7 for the parts outside the CDR3, the full variable domain is GAGVSQSPRYKVAKRGQDVALRCDPISGHVSLFWYQQALGQGPEFLTYFQNEAQLDKSGLPSDRFFAERPEGSVSTLKIQRTQQEDSAVYLCASSLSPSASWGHEQYFGPGTRLTVT.